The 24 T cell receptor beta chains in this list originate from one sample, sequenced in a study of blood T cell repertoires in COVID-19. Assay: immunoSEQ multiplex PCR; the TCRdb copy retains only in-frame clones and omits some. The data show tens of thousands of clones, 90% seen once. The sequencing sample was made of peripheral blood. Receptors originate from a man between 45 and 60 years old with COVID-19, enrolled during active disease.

CDR3 bases: TGCGCCAGCAGCGCCGGGACAGCGCTCACTGAAGCTTTCTTT. It yields the protein CASSAGTALTEAFF. The chain couples TRBV5-1 to TRBJ1-1; 7 bases agree with TRBD1. The CDR3 consists of 14 residues. The V gene's germline CDR1 is SGHRS and CDR2 YFSETQ. The V and J ends lost 4 bases and 4 bases, in that order; junction bases with no gene match: 7.

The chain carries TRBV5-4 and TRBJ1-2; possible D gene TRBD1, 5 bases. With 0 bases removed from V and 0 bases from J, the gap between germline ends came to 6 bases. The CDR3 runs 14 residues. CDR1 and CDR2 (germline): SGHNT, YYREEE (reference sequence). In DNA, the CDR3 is TGTGCCAGCAGCTTGGCAGGGACTAACTATGGCTACACCTTC. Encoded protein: CASSLAGTNYGYTF.

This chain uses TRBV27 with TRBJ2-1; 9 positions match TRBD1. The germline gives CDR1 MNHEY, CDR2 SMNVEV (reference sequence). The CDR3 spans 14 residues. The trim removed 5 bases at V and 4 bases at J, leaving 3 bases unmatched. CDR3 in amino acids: CASSPGQGYNEQFF. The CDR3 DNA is TGTGCCAGCAGTCCGGGACAGGGATACAATGAGCAGTTCTTC.

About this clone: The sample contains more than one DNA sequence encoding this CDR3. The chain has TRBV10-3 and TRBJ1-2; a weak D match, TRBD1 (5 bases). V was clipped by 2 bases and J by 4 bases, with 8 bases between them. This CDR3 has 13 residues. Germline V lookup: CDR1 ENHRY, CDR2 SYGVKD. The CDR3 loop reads CAISEGQGYGYTF. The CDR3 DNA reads TGTGCCATCAGTGAGGGGCAGGGCTATGGCTACACCTTC.

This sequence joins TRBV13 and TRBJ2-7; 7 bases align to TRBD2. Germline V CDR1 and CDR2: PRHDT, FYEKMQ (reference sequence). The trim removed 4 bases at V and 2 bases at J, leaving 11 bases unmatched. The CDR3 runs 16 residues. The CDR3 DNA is TGTGCCAGCAGCTGGTCCCCCGGGCGGGAGACCTACGAGCAGTACTTC. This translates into CASSWSPGRETYEQYF.

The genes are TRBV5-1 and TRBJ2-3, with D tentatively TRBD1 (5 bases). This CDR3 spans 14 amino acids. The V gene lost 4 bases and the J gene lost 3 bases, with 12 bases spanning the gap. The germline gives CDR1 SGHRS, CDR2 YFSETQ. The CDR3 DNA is TGCGCCAGCAGCATAGACAGTCTAACAGATACGCAGTATTTT. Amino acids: CASSIDSLTDTQYF.

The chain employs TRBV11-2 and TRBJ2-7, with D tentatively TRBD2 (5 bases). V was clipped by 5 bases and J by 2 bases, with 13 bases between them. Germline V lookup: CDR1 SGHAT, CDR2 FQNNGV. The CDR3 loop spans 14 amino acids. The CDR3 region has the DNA TGTGCCAGCAGCCGGACTTCAGGCCCCTACGAGCAGTACTTC. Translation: CASSRTSGPYEQYF.

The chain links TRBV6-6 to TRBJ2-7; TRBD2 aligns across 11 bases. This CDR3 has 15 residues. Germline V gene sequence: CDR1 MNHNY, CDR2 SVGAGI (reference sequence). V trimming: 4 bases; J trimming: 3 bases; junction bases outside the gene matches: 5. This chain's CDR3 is CASSLGTSGDYEQYF. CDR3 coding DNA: TGTGCCAGCAGTTTGGGGACTAGCGGAGACTACGAGCAGTACTTC.

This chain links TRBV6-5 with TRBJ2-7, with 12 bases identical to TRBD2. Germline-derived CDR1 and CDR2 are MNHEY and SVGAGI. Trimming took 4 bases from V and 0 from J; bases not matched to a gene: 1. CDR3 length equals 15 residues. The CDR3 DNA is TGTGCCAGCAGTTCTAGCGGGAGGGCCTCCTACGAGCAGTACTTC. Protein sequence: CASSSSGRASYEQYF.

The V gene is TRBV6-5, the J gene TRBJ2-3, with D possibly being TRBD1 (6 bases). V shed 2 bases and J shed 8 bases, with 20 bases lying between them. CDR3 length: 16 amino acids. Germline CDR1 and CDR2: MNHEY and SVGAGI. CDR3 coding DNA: TGTGCCAGCAGTTACCTCCCCGGACAGTTGCAGGGTACGCAGTATTTT. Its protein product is CASSYLPGQLQGTQYF.

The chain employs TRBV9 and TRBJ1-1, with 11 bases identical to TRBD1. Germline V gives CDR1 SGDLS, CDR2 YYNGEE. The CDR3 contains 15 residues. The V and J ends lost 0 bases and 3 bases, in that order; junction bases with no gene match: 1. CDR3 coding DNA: TGTGCCAGCAGCGTAGGGACAGGGGGCTACACTGAAGCTTTCTTT. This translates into CASSVGTGGYTEAFF. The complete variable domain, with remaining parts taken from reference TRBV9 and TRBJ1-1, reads DSGVTQTPKHLITATGQRVTLRCSPRSGDLSVYWYQQSLDQGLQFLIQYYNGEERAKGNILERFSAQQFPDLHSELNLSSLELGDSALYFCASSVGTGGYTEAFFGQGTRLTVV.

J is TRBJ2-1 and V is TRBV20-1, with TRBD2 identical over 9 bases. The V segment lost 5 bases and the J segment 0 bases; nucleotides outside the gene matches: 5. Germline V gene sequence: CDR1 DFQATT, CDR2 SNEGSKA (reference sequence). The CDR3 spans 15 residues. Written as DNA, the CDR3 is TGCAGTGCTGGTGGACTAGCGAGCTCCTACAATGAGCAGTTCTTC. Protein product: CSAGGLASSYNEQFF.

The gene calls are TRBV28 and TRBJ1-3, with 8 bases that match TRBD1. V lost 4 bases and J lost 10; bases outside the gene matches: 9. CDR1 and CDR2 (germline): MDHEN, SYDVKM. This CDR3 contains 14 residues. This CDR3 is CASSYPGQALTIYF. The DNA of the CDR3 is TGTGCCAGCAGTTACCCGGGACAGGCGCTAACCATATATTTT.

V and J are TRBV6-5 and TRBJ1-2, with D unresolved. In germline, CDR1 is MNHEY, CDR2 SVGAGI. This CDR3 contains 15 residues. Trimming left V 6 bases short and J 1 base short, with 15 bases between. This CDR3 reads CASRSGGRINYGYTF. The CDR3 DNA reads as TGTGCCAGCAGATCAGGAGGACGGATTAACTATGGCTACACCTTC.

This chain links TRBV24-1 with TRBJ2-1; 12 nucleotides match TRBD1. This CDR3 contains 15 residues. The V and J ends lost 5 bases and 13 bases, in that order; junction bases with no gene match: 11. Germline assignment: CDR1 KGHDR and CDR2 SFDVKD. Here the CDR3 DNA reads TGTGCCACCAGTGCCCGGGACAGGGGGCGGGGGGAACAGTTCTTC. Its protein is CATSARDRGRGEQFF.

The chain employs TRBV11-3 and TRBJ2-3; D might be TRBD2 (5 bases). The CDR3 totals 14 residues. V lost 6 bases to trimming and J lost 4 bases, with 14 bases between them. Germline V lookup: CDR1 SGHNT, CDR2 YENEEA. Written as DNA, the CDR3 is TGTGCCAGCAGTCCTAGCATGCGTCCAGATACGCAGTATTTT. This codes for CASSPSMRPDTQYF.

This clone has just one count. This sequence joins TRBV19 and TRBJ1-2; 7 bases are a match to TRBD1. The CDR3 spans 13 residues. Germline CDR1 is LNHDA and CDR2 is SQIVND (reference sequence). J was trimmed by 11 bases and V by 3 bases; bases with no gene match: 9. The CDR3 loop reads CASSIRDSHRYTF. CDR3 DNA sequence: TGTGCCAGTAGTATCCGGGACAGTCATAGATACACCTTC.

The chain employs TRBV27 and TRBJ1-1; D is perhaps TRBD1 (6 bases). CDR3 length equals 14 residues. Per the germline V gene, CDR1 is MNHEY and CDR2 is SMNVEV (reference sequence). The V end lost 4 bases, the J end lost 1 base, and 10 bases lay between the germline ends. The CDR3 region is CASSSGHGNTEAFF. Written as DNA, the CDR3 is TGTGCCAGCAGTTCGGGACACGGGAACACTGAAGCTTTCTTT.

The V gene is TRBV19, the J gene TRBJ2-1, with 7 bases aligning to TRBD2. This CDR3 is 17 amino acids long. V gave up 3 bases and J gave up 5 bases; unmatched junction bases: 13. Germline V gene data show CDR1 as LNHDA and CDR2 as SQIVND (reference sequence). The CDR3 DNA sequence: TGTGCCAGTAGTATCTCGACTAGCTCCATAAGAAACAATGAGCAGTTCTTC. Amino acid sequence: CASSISTSSIRNNEQFF.

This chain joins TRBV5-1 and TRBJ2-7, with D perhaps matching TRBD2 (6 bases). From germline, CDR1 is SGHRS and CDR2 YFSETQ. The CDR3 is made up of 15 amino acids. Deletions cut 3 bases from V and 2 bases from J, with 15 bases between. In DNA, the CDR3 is TGCGCCAGCAGCTGGTCAGCGGGTATCACCTACGAGCAGTACTTC. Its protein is CASSWSAGITYEQYF.

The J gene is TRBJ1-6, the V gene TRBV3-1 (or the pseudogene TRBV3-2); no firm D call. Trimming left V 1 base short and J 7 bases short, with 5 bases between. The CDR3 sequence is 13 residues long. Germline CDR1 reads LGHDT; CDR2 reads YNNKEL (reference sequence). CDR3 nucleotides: TGTGCCAGCAGCCAAGGTCAAAATTCACCCCTCCACTTT. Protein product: CASSQGQNSPLHF.

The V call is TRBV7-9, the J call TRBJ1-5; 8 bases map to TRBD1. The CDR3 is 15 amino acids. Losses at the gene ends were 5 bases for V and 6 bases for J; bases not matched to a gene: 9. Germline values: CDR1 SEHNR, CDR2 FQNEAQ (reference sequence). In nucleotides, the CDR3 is TGTGCCAGCAGCCCACCAGGGGGCTTAGGTCAGCCCCAGCATTTT. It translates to CASSPPGGLGQPQHF.

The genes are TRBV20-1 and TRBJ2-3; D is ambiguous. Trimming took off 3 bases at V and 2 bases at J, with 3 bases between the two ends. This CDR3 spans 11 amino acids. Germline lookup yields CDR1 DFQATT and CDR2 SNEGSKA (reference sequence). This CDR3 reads CSARATDTQYF. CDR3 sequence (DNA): TGCAGTGCTAGGGCCACAGATACGCAGTATTTT.

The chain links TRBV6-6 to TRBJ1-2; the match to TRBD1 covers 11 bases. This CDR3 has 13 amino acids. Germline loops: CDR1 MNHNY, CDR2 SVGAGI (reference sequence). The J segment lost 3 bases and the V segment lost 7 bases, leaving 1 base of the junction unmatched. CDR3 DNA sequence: TGTGCCAGCATGGGACAGGGGGACTATGGCTACACCTTC. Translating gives CASMGQGDYGYTF.